This passage covers 27 T cell receptor beta chains from one sample sequenced in a study of response to subunit inactivated influenza vaccine. TCRdb processed the RT-PCR reads anew with MiXCR; each CDR3 protein has one entry. The sample lists about 540,000 distinct CDR3 sequences, around 25% seen once, with roughly 2.8% in the top ten. The same data also contributed to another study, on T cells expressing NK-cell markers. As reported in that work: 5'RACE template switching built TCR beta cDNA with unique molecular identifiers.

Sample: CD4+ T cells sorted from PBMCs, taken 11 to 12 days after vaccination. These receptors all come from a man in his fifties who received an inactivated influenza vaccine.

This clonotype was found a few times. The chain joins TRBV7-2 to TRBJ2-1; unclear D gene. V lost 1 base and J 7 bases, leaving 11 bases between the germline ends. The CDR3 has 14 residues. Germline values: CDR1 SGHTA, CDR2 FQGNSA. CDR3 nucleotide sequence: TGTGCCAGCAGCTTAGGTAACGGCAGGAATGAGCAGTTCTTC. Protein sequence: CASSLGNGRNEQFF.

At least ten counts were recorded for this clonotype. This sequence joins TRBV29-1 and TRBJ2-7, with unresolved D. CDR3 size: 14 residues. The germline V gene encodes CDR1 SQVTM and CDR2 ANQGSEA. Trimming shortened V by 0 bases and J by 2 bases, and 11 bases separated the two germline ends. Here the CDR3 reads CSVEDQSGAYEQYF. In DNA, the CDR3 is TGCAGCGTTGAAGATCAAAGTGGGGCCTACGAGCAGTACTTC.

This clonotype showed up just a few times. V is TRBV20-1 and J is TRBJ2-1; 8 positions match TRBD1. CDR1 is DFQATT, CDR2 SNEGSKA, per germline (reference sequence). CDR3 length: 15 residues. The V and J ends lost 4 bases and 4 bases, in that order; junction bases with no gene match: 9. The CDR3 sequence is CSAIRPGGSYNEQFF. The DNA of the CDR3 is TGCAGTGCTATCCGTCCAGGGGGCTCATACAATGAGCAGTTCTTC.

The chain combines TRBV4-2 with TRBJ2-7; tentative D call: TRBD1 (6 bases). V lost 1 base and J 5 bases, leaving 9 bases between the germline ends. Germline V gives CDR1 LGHNA, CDR2 YNFKEQ. The CDR3 extends over 13 amino acids. CDR3: CASSQVRTDEQYF. DNA for the CDR3: TGTGCCAGCAGCCAAGTCCGGACAGACGAGCAGTACTTC.

This clonotype has just a few counts. The CDR3 nucleotides read TGCAGTGCTAGTCTGCGGGAGGGTGGCACAGATACGCAGTATTTT. It codes for CSASLREGGTDTQYF. The chain carries TRBV20-1 and TRBJ2-3, with TRBD2 identical over 9 bases. This CDR3 has 15 amino acids. The trim removed 3 bases at V and 1 base at J, leaving 5 bases unmatched. The germline V gene encodes CDR1 DFQATT and CDR2 SNEGSKA (reference sequence).

This clonotype was recorded a few times. J is TRBJ2-1 and V is TRBV4-3; perhaps TRBD2 as D (6 bases). The germline V gene has CDR1 LGHNA and CDR2 YSLEER. CDR3 size: 13 residues. Trimming took 4 bases from V and 9 from J, leaving 13 bases between them. CDR3 residues: CASSRDTGVEQFF. The CDR3 nucleotides read TGCGCCAGCAGCCGAGATACGGGAGTTGAGCAGTTCTTC.

This clonotype came up a few times. This chain joins TRBV7-2 and TRBJ2-2, with 7 positions matching TRBD2. Germline V lookup: CDR1 SGHTA, CDR2 FQGNSA. The CDR3 length is 13 residues. V lost 10 bases to trimming and J lost 6 bases; unmatched junction nucleotides: 8. Written as DNA, the CDR3 is TGTGCCATGCGGGACTATGGTGCCGGGGAGCTGTTTTTT. Translated: CAMRDYGAGELFF.

The chain joins TRBV30 to TRBJ2-3; D remains unclear. V dropped 2 bases and J dropped 4 bases, with 4 bases sitting between them. Germline V gene data show CDR1 as GTSNPN and CDR2 as SVGIG (reference sequence). This CDR3 comprises 11 residues. CDR3 region: CAWSISDTQYF. CDR3 bases: TGTGCCTGGAGTATATCAGATACGCAGTATTTT.

The rearrangement links TRBV6-5 to TRBJ1-1; maybe TRBD1 (5 bases). The CDR3 runs 15 residues. V dropped 3 bases and J dropped 0 bases, with 11 bases sitting between them. Germline CDR1 MNHEY, CDR2 SVGAGI. The CDR3 DNA sequence: TGTGCCAGCAGTTATCGTCCGGACATGAACACTGAAGCTTTCTTT. It is translated as CASSYRPDMNTEAFF.

This clonotype was counted between two and nine times. This chain joins TRBV5-1 and TRBJ2-1; D call uncertain. This CDR3 is built from 15 residues. The V end was cut by 0 bases, the J end by 2 bases, with 9 bases between. The germline V gene has CDR1 SGHRS and CDR2 YFSETQ. The CDR3 sequence is CASSLARLPYNEQFF. CDR3 DNA: TGCGCCAGCAGCTTGGCTCGGCTACCCTACAATGAGCAGTTCTTC.

CDR3 loop: CASSSGDSGNYGYTF. DNA of the CDR3: TGTGCCAGCAGCTCAGGGGACAGCGGAAACTATGGCTACACCTTC. This chain connects TRBV7-9 to TRBJ1-2, with TRBD1 matching over 7 bases. The CDR3 is 15 amino acids. CDR1 and CDR2 from the germline V gene are SEHNR and FQNEAQ (reference sequence). V shed 4 bases and J 2 bases; nucleotides not matched to a gene: 7.

This clonotype has a count of ten or more. The junction does not match germline at one end; this may be a read error. The chain employs TRBV4-3 and TRBJ2-2; no clear D gene. Germline CDR1 LGHNA, CDR2 YSLEER. The CDR3 totals 12 residues. CDR3 loop: CASSKDTGELFF. The CDR3 bases are TGCGCCAGCAGCAAAGACACCGGGGAGCTGTTTTTT.

This sequence joins TRBV29-1 and TRBJ2-5, with D possibly called TRBD1 or TRBD2 (5 bases each). CDR3 length equals 15 residues. V was cut by 3 bases and J by 5 bases, with 19 bases left in between. Germline lookup yields CDR1 SQVTM and CDR2 ANQGSEA. Here the CDR3 reads CSVDSPPGPGETQYF. The CDR3 DNA is TGCAGCGTTGATAGCCCGCCAGGGCCGGGGGAGACCCAGTACTTC. The complete variable domain, with remaining parts taken from reference TRBV29-1 and TRBJ2-5, reads SAVISQKPSRDICQRGTSLTIQCQVDSQVTMMFWYRQQPGQSLTLIATANQGSEATYESGFVIDKFPISRPNLTFSTLTVSNMSPEDSSIYLCSVDSPPGPGETQYFGPGTRLLVL.

Only a few counts were recorded for this clonotype. V is TRBV12-3 or TRBV12-4 and J is TRBJ2-1; 9 bases are a match to TRBD1. This CDR3 region has 13 residues. J was trimmed by 8 bases and V by 7 bases; bases with no gene match: 6. The DNA for the CDR3 is TGTGCCAGCAACGGACAGGGGAACTATGAGCAGTTCTTC. Amino acids: CASNGQGNYEQFF.

This clonotype was detected only a few times. The CDR3 sequence is CASSSRPRLAKNIQYF. Written as DNA, the CDR3 is TGTGCCAGCAGTTCTAGACCCCGACTAGCCAAAAACATTCAGTACTTC. The chain combines TRBV28 with TRBJ2-4; the D is unclear. Trimming took 4 bases from V and 0 from J, leaving 13 bases between them. The CDR3 is 16 residues long. In germline, CDR1 is MDHEN, CDR2 SYDVKM.

This clonotype has just a few counts. The chain couples TRBV6-2 or TRBV6-3 to TRBJ2-2; D gene ambiguous. Per germline, CDR1 MNHEY and CDR2 SVGEGT. The V gene lost 1 base and the J gene lost 4 bases, with 7 bases spanning the gap. CDR3 length: 14 residues. The CDR3 region is CASSYLAGTGELFF. Here the CDR3 DNA reads TGTGCCAGCAGTTACTTGGCCGGCACCGGGGAGCTGTTTTTT.

The chain recombines TRBV4-2 with TRBJ2-5; 8 nucleotides align to TRBD1. The V gene's germline CDR1 is LGHNA and CDR2 YNFKEQ. The CDR3 has 15 amino acids. The junction had 8 bases not matched to a gene; V was cut back by 4 bases and J by 4 bases. The CDR3 DNA sequence: TGTGCCAGCAGCCGATTAGGGACAGGCTTAGAGACCCAGTACTTC. Residues: CASSRLGTGLETQYF.

The table lists this clonotype with a few counts. This chain links TRBV10-3 with TRBJ2-7, with TRBD1 matching over 8 bases. With V trimmed by 7 bases and J by 7 bases, 12 bases remained unmatched. This CDR3 has 14 amino acids. The V gene's germline CDR1 is ENHRY and CDR2 SYGVKD. Here the CDR3 DNA reads TGTGCCATCAAATTGGGGGCAGGGGGCGATGAGCAGTACTTC. The encoded protein is CAIKLGAGGDEQYF.

This clonotype has only a few counts. The chain is built from TRBV4-2 and TRBJ2-2; D gene uncertain. V lost 4 bases and J 1 base, leaving 10 bases between the germline ends. The germline V gene has CDR1 LGHNA and CDR2 YNFKEQ. This CDR3 contains 15 residues. The CDR3 sequence: CASSRMDGNTGELFF. CDR3 nucleotide sequence: TGTGCCAGCAGCCGAATGGACGGGAACACCGGGGAGCTGTTTTTT.

J is TRBJ2-1 and V is TRBV20-1; D is perhaps TRBD2 (5 bases). The CDR3 is 16 amino acids. V was cut by 6 bases and J by 5 bases, with 23 bases left in between. Germline V gene sequence: CDR1 DFQATT, CDR2 SNEGSKA (reference sequence). CDR3 protein: CSAASVWRVSHNEQFF. CDR3 DNA sequence: TGCAGTGCCGCTTCGGTCTGGCGGGTGAGCCACAATGAGCAGTTCTTC.

This chain uses TRBV20-1 with TRBJ2-1; no firm D call. Germline CDR1 reads DFQATT; CDR2 reads SNEGSKA (reference sequence). This CDR3 has 13 residues. Trimming took 6 bases from V and 0 from J, leaving 9 bases between them. The CDR3: CSAPGSSYNEQFF. The CDR3 DNA reads as TGCAGTGCCCCTGGTAGCTCCTACAATGAGCAGTTCTTC.

This clonotype has at least ten counts. This chain uses TRBV24-1 with TRBJ2-7; 7 positions agree with TRBD2. The V segment lost 5 bases and the J segment 7 bases; nucleotides outside the gene matches: 1. Germline V gene sequence: CDR1 KGHDR, CDR2 SFDVKD. The CDR3 consists of 11 residues. Here the CDR3 reads CATSGGGEQYF. The CDR3 region has the DNA TGTGCCACCAGTGGGGGGGGAGAGCAGTACTTC.

The chain carries TRBV20-1 and TRBJ2-1; 8 bases are a match to TRBD2. The CDR3 totals 14 residues. With 6 bases clipped from V and 2 bases from J, the junction kept 6 bases outside the gene matches. CDR1 and CDR2 (germline): DFQATT, SNEGSKA (reference sequence). The CDR3 DNA is TGCAGTGCAAATATAGCGGGACCCTACAATGAGCAGTTCTTC. This codes for CSANIAGPYNEQFF.

The chain recombines TRBV11-2 with TRBJ2-2, with unresolved D. The germline V gene encodes CDR1 SGHAT and CDR2 FQNNGV. The V end was cut by 2 bases, the J end by 3 bases, with 13 bases between. CDR3 length: 16 residues. CDR3 loop: CASSLSPGRHTGELFF. Written as DNA, the CDR3 is TGTGCCAGCAGCTTATCCCCGGGCAGACACACCGGGGAGCTGTTTTTT.

The chain links TRBV20-1 to TRBJ2-3; no firm D call. Germline-derived CDR1 and CDR2 are DFQATT and SNEGSKA (reference sequence). V was shortened by 1 base and J by 2 bases, with 7 bases between the two germline ends. The CDR3 extends over 13 amino acids. The CDR3 DNA reads TGCAGTGCTAGAGGGCACTTCACAGATACGCAGTATTTT. It translates to CSARGHFTDTQYF.

The chain couples TRBV30 to TRBJ2-7, with TRBD2 as a possible D gene (5 bases). The CDR3 contains 12 residues. V was shortened by 3 bases and J by 0 bases, with 6 bases between the two germline ends. The V gene's germline CDR1 is GTSNPN and CDR2 SVGIG (reference sequence). The CDR3 loop reads CAWSGVSYEQYF. The CDR3 DNA reads as TGTGCCTGGAGCGGGGTCTCCTACGAGCAGTACTTC.

This clonotype appeared a single time. The chain is built from TRBV3-1 and TRBJ2-5, with 9 nucleotides matching TRBD1. The J segment lost 4 bases and the V segment lost 2 bases, leaving 5 bases of the junction unmatched. The CDR3 sequence is 15 residues long. Looked up from germline, CDR1 is LGHDT and CDR2 is YNNKEL (reference sequence). This chain's CDR3 is CASSQRTGVGETQYF. Written as DNA, the CDR3 is TGTGCCAGCAGCCAAAGGACAGGGGTAGGAGAGACCCAGTACTTC.